The 10 T cell receptor beta chains below come from one sample, sequenced in a study of naive and memory T cell subsets. Amplification of ligated cDNA took four PCR rounds with SP2 and nested alpha and beta constant primers. TCRdb independently ran MiXCR on the 5' RACE reads; one entry per CDR3 protein. The repertoire holds 48,000 or so distinct CDR3 sequences, with about 4.4% as singletons. A UMI-containing oligonucleotide was joined by 3' ligation to the TCR cDNA template. The source is a female donor in good health.

The sample holds many counts of this clonotype. The rearrangement joins TRBV3-1 to TRBJ1-2; no clear D. The CDR3 spans 13 residues. Per the germline V gene, CDR1 is LGHDT and CDR2 is YNNKEL (reference sequence). The germline V and J ends were trimmed by 4 bases and 4 bases, with 10 bases remaining between them. As DNA, the CDR3 is TGTGCCAGCAGCCCCACAGAGTTCTATGGCTACACCTTC. This sequence encodes CASSPTEFYGYTF.

This clonotype has ten or more counts. V usage is TRBV2 and J usage is TRBJ1-1, with 7 nucleotides matching TRBD1. The V gene's germline CDR1 is SNHLY and CDR2 FYNNEI. Trimming cost V 7 bases and J 6 bases; bases outside gene matches: 11. This CDR3 is built from 14 residues. CDR3 loop: CASKAQGKDAEAFF. As DNA, the CDR3 is TGTGCCAGCAAAGCACAGGGGAAGGACGCTGAAGCTTTCTTT.

This clonotype was recorded at least ten times. Germline and junction disagree at one end, which may indicate a read error. The V and J genes are TRBV7-7 and TRBJ2-3; D remains unclear. The CDR3 length is 15 residues. The germline CDR1 and CDR2 sequences are SSHAT and FNYEAQ (reference sequence). CDR3 amino acids: CASSLGPFSTDTQYF. In DNA, the CDR3 is TGTGCTAGCAGCTTAGGACCATTTAGCACAGATACGCAGTATTTT.

This clonotype showed up many times. J is TRBJ2-7 and V is TRBV20-1; D call uncertain. V gave up 4 bases and J gave up 5 bases, with 15 bases separating them. This CDR3 spans 13 amino acids. The germline gives CDR1 DFQATT, CDR2 SNEGSKA (reference sequence). CDR3 DNA: TGCAGTGCTAATGACCAGGCGAAAGACGAGCAGTACTTC. Translation gives CSANDQAKDEQYF.

This clonotype was observed many times. The chain is built from TRBV20-1 and TRBJ1-2, with unresolved D. The CDR3 contains 13 residues. V was trimmed by 6 bases and J by 4 bases, leaving 15 bases between them. Per germline, CDR1 DFQATT and CDR2 SNEGSKA (reference sequence). In DNA form, the CDR3 reads TGCAGTGCCGTCTTGAACAGTGCCTATGGCTACACCTTC. Translating gives CSAVLNSAYGYTF.

At least ten counts were recorded for this clonotype. The chain employs TRBV6-5 and TRBJ1-5, with TRBD1 matching 7 bases. Germline values: CDR1 MNHEY, CDR2 SVGAGI. The V segment lost 3 bases and the J segment 6 bases; nucleotides outside the gene matches: 5. The length of the CDR3 is 14 residues. The CDR3 region is CASSYGQAGQPQHF. CDR3 nucleotide sequence: TGTGCCAGCAGTTATGGACAGGCGGGTCAGCCCCAGCATTTT.

This clonotype was counted ten times or more. The CDR3 DNA follows: TGCAGTGCCCTGGATGTTGGGACAGGAGGAGCAGATACGCAGTATTTT. The encoded protein is CSALDVGTGGADTQYF. V is TRBV20-1 and J is TRBJ2-3, with 8 bases identical to TRBD1. Germline loops: CDR1 DFQATT, CDR2 SNEGSKA (reference sequence). This CDR3 region has 16 residues. The ends lost 6 bases at V and 4 bases at J; junction bases unmatched: 15.

This clonotype was seen repeatedly, ten times or more. The V and J genes are TRBV18 and TRBJ2-5, with D perhaps assigned TRBD1 or TRBD2 (5 bases each). The germline CDR1 and CDR2 sequences are KGHSH and LQKENI. Trimming removed 2 bases from V and 5 bases from J, with 9 bases in between. This CDR3 contains 13 residues. The CDR3 loop is CASSPGTIETQYF. The CDR3 coding sequence is TGTGCCAGCTCACCAGGGACCATCGAGACCCAGTACTTC.

Many counts were recorded for this clonotype. The CDR3 reads CASSLETSSVEQFF. The CDR3 DNA is TGTGCCAGCAGCTTAGAGACTAGTTCGGTCGAGCAGTTCTTC. V and J are TRBV7-8 and TRBJ2-1; D is possibly TRBD2 (6 bases). The CDR3 has 14 residues. Germline CDR1 and CDR2: SGHVS and FQNEAQ. V lost 1 base, J lost 10 bases, and 14 bases lay in between.

This clonotype came up many times. The V and J genes are TRBV3-1 and TRBJ2-1; D not certain. This CDR3 spans 9 amino acids. Trimming took off 8 bases at V and 10 bases at J, with 6 bases between the two ends. CDR1 LGHDT and CDR2 YNNKEL come from the germline V gene (reference sequence). CDR3 DNA sequence: TGTGCCAGCGGGTGGGAGCAGTTCTTC. It codes for CASGWEQFF.